This entry features one TCR beta chain sequence. These data belong to a study of T cell responses to AZD1222 COVID-19 vaccine. The table came from immunoSEQ multiplex PCR; TCRdb's copy has only in-frame clones and leaves some out. The repertoire holds about 160,000 clones, more than 85% seen once, with approximately 3.6% in the top ten. The CDR3 has 14 residues. Germline-derived CDR1 and CDR2 are WSHSY and SAAADI. V was clipped by 2 bases and J by 7 bases, with 14 bases between them. This clonotype was sampled from an adult who received the AZD1222 COVID-19 vaccine. The specimen was peripheral blood, collected 28 days after the second AZD1222 dose. The V gene is TRBV10-2, the J gene TRBJ1-2; no definite D call. CDR3 loop: CASSEGLGRAGYTF. The CDR3 DNA sequence: TGCGCCAGCAGTGAGGGACTTGGGAGGGCTGGCTACACCTTC.